This record looks at one T cell receptor (beta chain) sequence and its context. This clonotype came up many times. Its specific antigen is unknown. Base qualities are not provided; no much larger clone lies one nucleotide away. TCRdb lists the instrument as Illumina MiSeq. TCRdb reworked the public reads: Q25 trimming with fastp, MiXCR clone assembly, productive beta chains retained. One record per CDR3 amino acid sequence lists the most common genes and DNA. A total of more than 50,000 distinct CDR3 sequences appear in this sample, approximately 22% of them only once. Together, the top ten hold 2% to 2.5% of the sample. These data are taken from a study of lung T cells in sarcoidosis with Löfgren's syndrome (dated by TCRdb to the late 2010s). Regarding the study in general: Sarcoidosis was characterized as a granulomatous disease that is mostly pulmonary, in which CD4+ T cells accumulate in bronchoalveolar lavage fluid. The repertoire analyses centered on Lofgren's syndrome patients.

What the study reported, not specific to this receptor: When alphabeta pairing was analyzed, TRAV12-1 tended to pair preferentially with TRBV2, and the resulting paired TCRs displayed CDR3 homology. Recognition of a sarcoidosis-associated antigen was only suggested, and the antigen itself remained putative and was not identified. Compared with control subjects, Lofgren's syndrome patients reportedly showed the greatest expansion in the V gene segments TRAV12-1 and TRBV2. CDR3 motifs in TRAV12-1 and TRBV2 were reported to be shared across several Lofgren's syndrome patients, which suggests public CD4+ TCR repertoires.

The V and J ends are trimmed by 6 bases and 0 bases, leaving 10 bases between them. For CDR1 and CDR2, the germline V gene lists MNHNS and SASEGT. Reading from cysteine to phenylalanine, the CDR3 counts 14 amino acids. Only the CDR3 DNA is retained, 42 bases long and in frame from the first base. The sequenced sample consisted of CD4+ T cells from PBMCs. The TCR comes from a human donor with sarcoidosis (Löfgren's syndrome or another form), or a control subject (not recorded which). The rearranged segments are TRBV6-1 and TRBJ2-3, with no confidently assigned D gene. The nucleotide sequence reads as follows: TGTGCCAGCAGACCGGGCCCTAGCACAGATACGCAGTATTTT. Its protein product is CASRPGPSTDTQYF.